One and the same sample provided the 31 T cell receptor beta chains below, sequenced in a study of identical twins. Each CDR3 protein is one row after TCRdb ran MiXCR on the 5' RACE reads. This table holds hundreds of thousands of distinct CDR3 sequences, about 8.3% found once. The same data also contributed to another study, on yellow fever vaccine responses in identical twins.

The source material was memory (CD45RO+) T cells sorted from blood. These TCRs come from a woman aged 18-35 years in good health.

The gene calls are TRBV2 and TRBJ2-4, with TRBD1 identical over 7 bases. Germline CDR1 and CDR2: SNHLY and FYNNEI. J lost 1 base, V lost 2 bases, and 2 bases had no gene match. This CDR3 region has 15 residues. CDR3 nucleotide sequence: TGTGCCAGCAGTGAAAAACAGGGGGCCAAAAACATTCAGTACTTC. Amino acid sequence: CASSEKQGAKNIQYF.

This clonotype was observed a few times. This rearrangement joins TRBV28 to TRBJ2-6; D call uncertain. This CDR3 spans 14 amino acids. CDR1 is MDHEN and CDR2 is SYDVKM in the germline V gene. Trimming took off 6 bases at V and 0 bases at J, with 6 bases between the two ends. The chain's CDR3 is CASRGYSGANVLTF. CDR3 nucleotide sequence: TGTGCCAGCAGAGGGTACTCTGGGGCCAACGTCCTGACTTTC.

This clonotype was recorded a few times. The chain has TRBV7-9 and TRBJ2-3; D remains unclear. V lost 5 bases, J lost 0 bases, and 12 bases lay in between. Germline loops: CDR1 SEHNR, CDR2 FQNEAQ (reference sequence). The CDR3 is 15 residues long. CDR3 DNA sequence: TGTGCCAGCAGCAATAGCCCCTTAAGCACAGATACGCAGTATTTT. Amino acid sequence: CASSNSPLSTDTQYF. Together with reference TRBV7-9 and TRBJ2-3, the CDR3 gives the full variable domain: DTGVSQNPRHKITKRGQNVTFRCDPISEHNRLYWYRQTLGQGPEFLTYFQNEAQLEKSRLLSDRFSAERPKGSFSTLEIQRTEQGDSAMYLCASSNSPLSTDTQYFGPGTRLTVL.

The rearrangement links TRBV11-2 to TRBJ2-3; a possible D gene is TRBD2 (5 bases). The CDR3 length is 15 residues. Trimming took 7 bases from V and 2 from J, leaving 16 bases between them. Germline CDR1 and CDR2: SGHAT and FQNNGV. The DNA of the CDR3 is TGTGCCAGCACTAAGAATCGGGGAACCACAGATACGCAGTATTTT. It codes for CASTKNRGTTDTQYF.

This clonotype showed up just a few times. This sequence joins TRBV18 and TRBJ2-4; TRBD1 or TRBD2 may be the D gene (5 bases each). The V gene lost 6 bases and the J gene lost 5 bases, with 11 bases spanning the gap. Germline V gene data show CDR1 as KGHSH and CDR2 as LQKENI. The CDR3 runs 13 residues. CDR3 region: CASSPQGENIQYF. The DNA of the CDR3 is TGTGCCAGCTCGCCGCAGGGAGAAAACATTCAGTACTTC.

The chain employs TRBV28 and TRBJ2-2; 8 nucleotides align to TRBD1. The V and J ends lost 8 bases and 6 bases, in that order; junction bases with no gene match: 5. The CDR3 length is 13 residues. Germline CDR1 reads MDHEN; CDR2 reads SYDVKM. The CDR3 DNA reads TGTGCCAGCCACAGGGGGTCTGCCGGGGAGCTGTTTTTT. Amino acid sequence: CASHRGSAGELFF.

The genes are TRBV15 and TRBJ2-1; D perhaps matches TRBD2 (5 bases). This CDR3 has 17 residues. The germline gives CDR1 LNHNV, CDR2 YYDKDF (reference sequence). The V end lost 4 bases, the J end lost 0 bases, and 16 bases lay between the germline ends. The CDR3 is CATSIRLSPSSYNEQFF. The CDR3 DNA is TGTGCCACCAGCATACGACTATCGCCAAGCTCCTACAATGAGCAGTTCTTC.

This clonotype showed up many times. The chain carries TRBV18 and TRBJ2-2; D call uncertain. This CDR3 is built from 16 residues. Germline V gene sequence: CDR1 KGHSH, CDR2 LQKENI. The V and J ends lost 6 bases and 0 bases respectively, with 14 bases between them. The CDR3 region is CASSSSRPANTGELFF. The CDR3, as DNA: TGTGCCAGCTCTTCGAGCCGACCCGCGAACACCGGGGAGCTGTTTTTT.

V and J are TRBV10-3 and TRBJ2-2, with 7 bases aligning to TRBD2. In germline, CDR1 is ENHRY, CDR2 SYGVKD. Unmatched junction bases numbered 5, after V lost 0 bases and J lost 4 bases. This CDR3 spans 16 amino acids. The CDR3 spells CAISESSSGGTGELFF. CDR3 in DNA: TGTGCCATCAGTGAGTCCTCTAGCGGAGGCACCGGGGAGCTGTTTTTT.

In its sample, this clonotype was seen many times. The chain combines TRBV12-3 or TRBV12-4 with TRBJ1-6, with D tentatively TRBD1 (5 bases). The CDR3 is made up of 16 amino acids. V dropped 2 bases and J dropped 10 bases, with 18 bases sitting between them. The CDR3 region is CASSLRRSREGSPLHF. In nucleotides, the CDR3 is TGTGCCAGCAGTTTACGCAGGAGTAGGGAGGGGTCACCCCTCCACTTT.

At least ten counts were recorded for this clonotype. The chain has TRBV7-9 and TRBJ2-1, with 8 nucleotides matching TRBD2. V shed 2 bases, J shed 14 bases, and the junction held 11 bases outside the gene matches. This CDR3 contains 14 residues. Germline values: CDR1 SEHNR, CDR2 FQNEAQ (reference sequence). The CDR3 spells CASSLLAGGEEKFF. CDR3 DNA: TGTGCCAGCAGCTTACTAGCGGGTGGAGAGGAGAAGTTCTTC.

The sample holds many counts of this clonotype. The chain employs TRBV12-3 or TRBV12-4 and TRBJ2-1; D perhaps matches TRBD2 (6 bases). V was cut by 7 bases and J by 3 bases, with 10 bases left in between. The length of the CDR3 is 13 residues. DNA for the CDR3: TGTGCCAGCAATCTCGGGAGCTACAATGAGCAGTTCTTC. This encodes CASNLGSYNEQFF.

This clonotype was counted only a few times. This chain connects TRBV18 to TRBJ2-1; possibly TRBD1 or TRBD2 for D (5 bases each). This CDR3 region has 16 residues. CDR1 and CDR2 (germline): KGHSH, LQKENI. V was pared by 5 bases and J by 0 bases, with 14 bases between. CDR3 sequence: CASSYRDDHSYNEQFF. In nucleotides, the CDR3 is TGTGCCAGCTCATACCGGGACGACCACTCCTACAATGAGCAGTTCTTC.

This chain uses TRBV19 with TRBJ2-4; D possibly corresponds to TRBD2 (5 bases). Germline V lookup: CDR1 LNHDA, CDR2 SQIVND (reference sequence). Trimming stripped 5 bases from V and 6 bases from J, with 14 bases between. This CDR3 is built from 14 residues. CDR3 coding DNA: TGTGCCAGTAGTTCCCCCTCCCGGGGAAACATTCAGTACTTC. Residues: CASSSPSRGNIQYF.

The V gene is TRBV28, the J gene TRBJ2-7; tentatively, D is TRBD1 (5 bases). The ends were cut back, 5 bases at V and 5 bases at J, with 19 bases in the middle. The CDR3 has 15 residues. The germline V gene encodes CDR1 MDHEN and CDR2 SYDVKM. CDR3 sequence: CASSPAGLLWDEQYV. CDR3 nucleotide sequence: TGTGCCAGCAGTCCGGCAGGGCTACTTTGGGACGAGCAGTACGTC.

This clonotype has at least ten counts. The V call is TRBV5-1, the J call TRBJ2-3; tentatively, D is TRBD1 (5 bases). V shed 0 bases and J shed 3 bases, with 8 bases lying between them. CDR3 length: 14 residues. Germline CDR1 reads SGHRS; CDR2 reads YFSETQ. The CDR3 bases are TGCGCCAGCAGCTTGGTGGGGCTGACAGATACGCAGTATTTT. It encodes CASSLVGLTDTQYF.

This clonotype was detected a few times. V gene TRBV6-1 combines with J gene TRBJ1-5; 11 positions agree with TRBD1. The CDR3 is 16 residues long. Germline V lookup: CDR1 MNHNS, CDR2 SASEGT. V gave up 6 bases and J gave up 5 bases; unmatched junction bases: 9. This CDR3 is CASRDPGQGAHQPQHF. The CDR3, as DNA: TGTGCCAGCAGGGACCCCGGACAGGGGGCCCATCAGCCCCAGCATTTT.

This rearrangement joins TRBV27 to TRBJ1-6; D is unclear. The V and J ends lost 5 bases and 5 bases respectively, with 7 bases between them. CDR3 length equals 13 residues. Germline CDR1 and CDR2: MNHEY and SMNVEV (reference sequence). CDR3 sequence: CASSTWNNSPLHF. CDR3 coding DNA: TGTGCCAGCAGTACCTGGAATAATTCACCCCTCCACTTT.

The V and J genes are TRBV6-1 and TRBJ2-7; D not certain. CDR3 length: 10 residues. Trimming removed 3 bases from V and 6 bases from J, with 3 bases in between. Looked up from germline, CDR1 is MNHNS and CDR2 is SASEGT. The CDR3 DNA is TGTGCCAGCAGTGATGGCGAGCAGTACTTC. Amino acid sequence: CASSDGEQYF.

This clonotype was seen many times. The CDR3 here is CSARDLGQLKNEKLFF. The CDR3 nucleotides are TGCAGTGCTAGAGATCTAGGGCAGCTAAAGAATGAAAAACTGTTTTTT. The gene calls are TRBV20-1 and TRBJ1-4; D is undetermined. V lost 0 bases to trimming and J lost 5 bases, with 16 bases between them. In germline, CDR1 is DFQATT, CDR2 SNEGSKA (reference sequence). The CDR3 is 16 residues long.

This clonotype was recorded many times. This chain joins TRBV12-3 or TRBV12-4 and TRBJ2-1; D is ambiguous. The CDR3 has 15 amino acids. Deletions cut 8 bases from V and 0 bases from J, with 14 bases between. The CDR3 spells CASLRAESSYNEQFF. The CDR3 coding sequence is TGTGCCAGCCTTCGAGCCGAGAGCTCCTACAATGAGCAGTTCTTC.

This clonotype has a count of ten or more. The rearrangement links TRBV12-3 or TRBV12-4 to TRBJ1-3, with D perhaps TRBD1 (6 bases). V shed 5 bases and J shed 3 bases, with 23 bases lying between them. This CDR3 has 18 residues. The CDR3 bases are TGTGCCAGCAGTCCACCTGGACGGGGGCTAATTCTTGGAAACACCATATATTTT. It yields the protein CASSPPGRGLILGNTIYF.

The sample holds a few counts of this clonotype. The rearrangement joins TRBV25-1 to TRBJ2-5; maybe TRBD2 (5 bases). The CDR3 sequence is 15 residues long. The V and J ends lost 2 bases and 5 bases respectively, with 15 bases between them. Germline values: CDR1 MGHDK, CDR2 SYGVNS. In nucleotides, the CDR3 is TGTGCCAGCAGTGAACCCTCCGGGGTGTGGGAGACCCAGTACTTC. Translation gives CASSEPSGVWETQYF.

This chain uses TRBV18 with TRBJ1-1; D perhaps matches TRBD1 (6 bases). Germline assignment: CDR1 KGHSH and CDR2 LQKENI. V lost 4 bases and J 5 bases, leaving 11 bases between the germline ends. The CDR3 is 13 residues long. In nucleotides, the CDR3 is TGTGCCAGCTCACTGGCAGGGGTAACTGAAGCTTTCTTT. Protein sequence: CASSLAGVTEAFF.

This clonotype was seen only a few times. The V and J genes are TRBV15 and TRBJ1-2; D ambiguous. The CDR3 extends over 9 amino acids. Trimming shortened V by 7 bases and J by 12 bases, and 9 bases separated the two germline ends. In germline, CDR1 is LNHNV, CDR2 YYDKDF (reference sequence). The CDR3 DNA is TGTGCCACCACCCCCCCGCACACCTTC. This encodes CATTPPHTF.

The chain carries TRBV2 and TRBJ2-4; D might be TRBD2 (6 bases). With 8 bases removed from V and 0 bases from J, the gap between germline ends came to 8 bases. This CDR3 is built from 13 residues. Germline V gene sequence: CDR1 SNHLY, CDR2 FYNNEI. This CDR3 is CASGGVAKNIQYF. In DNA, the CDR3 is TGTGCCAGCGGAGGGGTAGCCAAAAACATTCAGTACTTC.

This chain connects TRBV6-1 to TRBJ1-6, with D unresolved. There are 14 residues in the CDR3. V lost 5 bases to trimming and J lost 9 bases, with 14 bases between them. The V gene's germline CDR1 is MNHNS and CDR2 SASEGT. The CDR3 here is CASSPRETGSPLHF. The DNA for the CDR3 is TGTGCCAGCAGTCCCCGCGAGACGGGTTCACCCCTCCACTTT.

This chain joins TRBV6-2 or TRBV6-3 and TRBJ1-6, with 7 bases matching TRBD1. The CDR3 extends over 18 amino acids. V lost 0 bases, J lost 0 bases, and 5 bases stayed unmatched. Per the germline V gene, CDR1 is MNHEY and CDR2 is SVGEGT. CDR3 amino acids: CASSYSGQRSSYNSPLHF. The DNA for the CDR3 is TGTGCCAGCAGTTACTCGGGACAGAGGAGCTCCTATAATTCACCCCTCCACTTT.

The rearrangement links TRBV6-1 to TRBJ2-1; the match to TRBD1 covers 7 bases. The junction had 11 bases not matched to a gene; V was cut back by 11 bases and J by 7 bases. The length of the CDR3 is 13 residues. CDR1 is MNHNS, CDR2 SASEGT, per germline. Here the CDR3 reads CASRAGGANEQFF. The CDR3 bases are TGTGCCTCCCGGGCAGGGGGAGCGAATGAGCAGTTCTTC.

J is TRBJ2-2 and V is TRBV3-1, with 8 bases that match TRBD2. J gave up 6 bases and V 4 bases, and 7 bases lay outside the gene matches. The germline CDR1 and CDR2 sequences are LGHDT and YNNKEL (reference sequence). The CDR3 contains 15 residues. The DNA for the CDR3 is TGTGCCAGCAGCCCGGGGGGGGGAATATCCGGGGAGCTGTTTTTT. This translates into CASSPGGGISGELFF.

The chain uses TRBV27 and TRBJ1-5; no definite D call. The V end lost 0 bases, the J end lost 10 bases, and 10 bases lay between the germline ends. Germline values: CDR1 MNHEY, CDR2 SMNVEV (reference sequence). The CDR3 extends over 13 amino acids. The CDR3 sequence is CASSLSADFPQHF. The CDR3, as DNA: TGTGCCAGCAGTTTATCGGCAGATTTCCCCCAGCATTTT.